The 5 T cell receptor beta chains given below trace back to one sample, sequenced in a study of T-cell memory formation after mild COVID-19. One entry per CDR3 protein results from TCRdb running MiXCR on the 5' RACE reads. The sample lists around 370,000 distinct CDR3 sequences, under 25% occurring once. Sequencing input: PBMCs or a T cell subset sorted from them (not recorded which). The receptors were sampled from an adult woman who had mild COVID-19 (a few samples of this study predate the infection). Cell type and time point are not known.

This chain connects TRBV7-9 to TRBJ1-2; D not resolved. The V gene lost 5 bases and the J gene lost 6 bases, with 16 bases spanning the gap. There are 14 residues in the CDR3. CDR1 and CDR2 from the germline V gene are SEHNR and FQNEAQ (reference sequence). The CDR3 loop is CASSNLDRAHGYTF. CDR3 in DNA: TGTGCCAGCAGCAACTTGGACCGGGCCCATGGCTACACCTTC.

There are a few counts of this clonotype. The chain recombines TRBV6-5 with TRBJ1-2; D possibly corresponds to TRBD1 (5 bases). From germline, CDR1 is MNHEY and CDR2 SVGAGI. The CDR3 sequence is 14 residues long. V was trimmed by 5 bases and J by 1 base, leaving 11 bases between them. The CDR3 reads CASSQTQGNYGYTF. In DNA, the CDR3 is TGTGCCAGCAGTCAGACCCAGGGTAACTATGGCTACACCTTC.

This chain connects TRBV7-2 to TRBJ2-1; D perhaps matches TRBD1 (6 bases). CDR3 length: 16 amino acids. The germline CDR1 and CDR2 sequences are SGHTA and FQGNSA. The germline V and J ends were trimmed by 1 base and 9 bases, with 19 bases remaining between them. The CDR3 is CASSLGALMGHGEQFF. Here the CDR3 DNA reads TGTGCCAGCAGCTTAGGAGCGCTGATGGGACATGGTGAGCAGTTCTTC.

Ten or more counts support this clonotype. The V gene is TRBV5-6, the J gene TRBJ2-1, with 10 positions matching TRBD1. The CDR3 is made up of 15 amino acids. Germline lookup yields CDR1 SGHDT and CDR2 YYEEEE. J lost 5 bases, V lost 0 bases, and 2 bases had no gene match. Here the CDR3 reads CASSLGGQGNNEQFF. The DNA of the CDR3 is TGTGCCAGCAGCTTGGGGGGACAGGGGAACAATGAGCAGTTCTTC.

The chain couples TRBV6-2 or TRBV6-3 to TRBJ1-6, with D unclear. Germline V gene lookup returns CDR1 MNHEY and CDR2 SVGEGT. This CDR3 region has 10 residues. V was pared by 2 bases and J by 14 bases, with 4 bases between. This CDR3 is CASSYPTLHF. For the CDR3, the DNA is TGTGCCAGCAGTTACCCCACCCTCCACTTT.